This T cell receptor (beta chain) derives from a study of cytomegalovirus exposure and HLA in healthy donors. In the PCR, 60 Vbeta and 13 Jbeta primers were used. Sequencing was performed with immunoSEQ multiplex PCR; in TCRdb, only in-frame clones are kept and a portion is missing. Here the sample spans fewer than 250,000 clones, 75% to 80% being singletons. This CDR3 spans 15 amino acids. CDR1 is SGHRS, CDR2 YFSETQ, per germline. With 1 base removed from V and 2 bases from J, the gap between germline ends came to 13 bases. The study, taken as a whole, reports: What TCR beta sequences reportedly achieved was accurate prediction of HLA-A and HLA-B alleles in most subjects. Cytomegalovirus-associated status was assigned to 164 TCR beta chains.

Nominally healthy donors provided the samples, though records likely missed some immune exposures. Details on this clone: Its antigen is as yet unknown.

The TCR was taken from a man aged 18 to 35 in good health and CMV-seronegative. This chain links TRBV5-1 with TRBJ2-7; a possible D gene is TRBD1 (5 bases). Input material: PBMCs. Here the CDR3 reads CASSLIPGNPYEQYF. CDR3 DNA sequence: TGCGCCAGCAGCTTGATTCCAGGGAACCCCTACGAGCAGTACTTC.